Sequencing of this T cell receptor beta chain was carried out in a study of shared clonotypes between healthy human individuals (dated by TCRdb to 2018 to 2021). About the study as a whole: Two women and a few men aged 18 to 49 years were included in the cohort. Each donor's leukapheresis produced roughly between roughly 0.9 and 8.9 billion PBMCs. For each donor, CD4 naive and CD4 memory were each given three plates, CD8 naive was given two plates, and CD8 memory was given one plate. Libraries were prepared and TCR repertoires were sequenced by different laboratories using diverse techniques, in order to increase sequencing depth and limit assay-specific biases. To estimate repertoire size and how much clonotype sharing occurs between individuals, the study deeply sequenced the blood TCR repertoires of several healthy adults. General conclusions and limits of the study: About 5% of naive CD4, 3.5% of naive CD8, roughly 2.4% of memory CD4, and 0.35% to 0.4% of memory CD8 clonotypes were shared across a few donors. The genetic and exposure-history diversity represented was limited by the small number of donors. Higher generation probabilities were observed for clonotypes shared by all four sorted-subset donors than for non-shared clonotypes. Sampling was limited to blood, and TCR repertoires in tissue likely differ from TCR repertoires in blood. Rarefaction of sorted-subset datasets indicated incomplete sequencing despite the large sequencing depth. Estimated clonotype richness was generally larger for naive than for memory subsets. Based on pairwise subsampling, the degree of clonotype sharing among donors was expected to be affected by sequencing depth.

The CDR3, from cysteine to phenylalanine, totals 15 residues. The retained sequence is limited to the CDR3, 45 bases, with the frame set at the first base. Per the germline V gene (reference sequence), SEHNR is the CDR1 and FQNEAQ is the CDR2. V is cut back by 6 bases and J by 3 bases, with 6 bases in the junction unmatched. CD8 naive samples consisted of CD45RO-negative cells that were positively selected for CCR7, yielding a CD45RA+CCR7+ population without TemRA cells. The donors were healthy, HIV-negative adults with no recently reported acute infections or vaccinations. Every donor was a Caucasian adult residing in Nashville, Tennessee, USA. Blood was collected by leukapheresis, and PBMCs were isolated by Ficoll-Histopaque density gradient centrifugation and then cryopreserved in liquid nitrogen vapor phase. Purity and quantity of every magnetically sorted T cell population were checked by analytical flow cytometry. From each sorted fraction, genomic DNA was isolated and quantified by UV absorbance on a Nanodrop 2000c.

Using the deep immunoSEQ assay, multiplex PCR amplified TCR CDR3 regions from genomic DNA. Genomic DNA extracted from each cell subset was distributed evenly over all wells of several immunoSEQ 96-well plates, and each plate served as one replicate. For sorted subsets, each replicate PCR was loaded with 200 to 250 ng genomic DNA, equivalent to 25,000 to 35,000 T cell genomes. Purified libraries were measured with a Qubit 3.0 fluorometer, size-checked on a Bioanalyzer 2100, and measured again with the KAPA Library Quantification kit. A separate single-read 150-cycle Illumina NextSeq 550 flow cell was used to sequence each immunoSEQ 96-well plate. For the original study's pipeline: The immunoSEQ output contained only junctional sequences without quality scores, so filtering could not match that applied to full-length reads. Sequences were annotated with PyIR, a Python wrapper for IgBLAST v1.9, and V/J genes and CDR3 were assigned using IMGT germline references. Any read was removed if the V/J assignment was weak (E-value above 1e-6), the CDR3 was missing, or the read contained stop codons, out-of-frame junctions, or ambiguous translated residues. A V3J clonotype was defined by an identical inferred V gene, J gene, and CDR3 amino acid sequence. Percentage overlap between repertoires was calculated by dividing the number of shared unique clonotypes by the size of the smaller repertoire. RTK rarefaction, the Chao1 estimator, and Recon v2.1 estimates of unobserved clonotypes were used to assess repertoire richness. Generation probabilities were computed with OLGA for all TCRbeta clonotypes obtained by the gDNA method from a few donors. TCRdb retrieved this table from immuneACCESS and kept in-frame rearrangements only. Not all clones are present; in checked studies, unresolved V genes account for under half, and no reason is known for the remainder. That table gives V, J and clone size, and the DNA gave D and trimming. Here the sample has around 1,900,000 clones; roughly 93% occur a single time. The ten largest make up 1.5% to 2% of the sample.

This clone has just one count. Its antigen is still unknown. Base qualities are not provided; no much larger clone lies one nucleotide away. Sequencing was carried out using naive CD8+ T cells from PBMCs. Taken with the paper, the label for cell subset or site translates to: CD45RA+CCR7+. The origin of this receptor is a man between 18 and 35 years old in good health. Some clones in this sample may be carry-over from other donors' samples. Rearrangement joined TRBV7-9 to TRBJ2-1, with 9 junctional bases fitting TRBD1. The CDR3 region has the sequence CASRHPGQGYNEQFF. The DNA is TGTGCCAGCAGGCATCCGGGACAGGGCTACAATGAGCAGTTCTTC.